The clone carrying this TCR beta chain is classed as medium-sized. This entry comes from a study of low-dose radiotherapy and immunotherapy resistance in tumors. Study-wide context: With fractions of 0.5 Gy given every 2 weeks, Cohort 1 accumulated a total of 6.5 Gy. Study patients were administered oral aspirin at 300 mg daily for four cycles from cycle 1 day 1.

Amplification of TCRs used a constant-region primer and V-primer adapter for roughly 18 PCR cycles. Isolated mRNA underwent amplification via in vitro transcription. MiXCR, applied by TCRdb to the reads, yields one record per CDR3 protein. The sample lists about 50,000 distinct CDR3 sequences, about 11% occurring once. Germline V gives CDR1 SGHKS, CDR2 YYEKEE (reference sequence). V lost 0 bases to trimming and J lost 0 bases, with 7 bases between them. CDR3 length: 15 residues. Specified time point: before trial treatment. The V call is TRBV5-5, the J call TRBJ2-1, with TRBD1 as a possible D gene (6 bases). The TCR was taken from a female donor with ovarian cancer. The input for sequencing was PBMCs, taken before treatment. The CDR3 DNA follows: TGTGCCAGCAGCTTGGCAGGGGCCTCCTACAATGAGCAGTTCTTC. Amino acid sequence: CASSLAGASYNEQFF. Full variable domain (missing parts from reference TRBV5-5 and TRBJ2-1): DAGVTQSPTHLIKTRGQQVTLRCSPISGHKSVSWYQQVLGQGPQFIFQYYEKEERGRGNFPDRFSARQFPNYSSELNVNALLLGDSALYLCASSLAGASYNEQFFGPGTRLTVL.